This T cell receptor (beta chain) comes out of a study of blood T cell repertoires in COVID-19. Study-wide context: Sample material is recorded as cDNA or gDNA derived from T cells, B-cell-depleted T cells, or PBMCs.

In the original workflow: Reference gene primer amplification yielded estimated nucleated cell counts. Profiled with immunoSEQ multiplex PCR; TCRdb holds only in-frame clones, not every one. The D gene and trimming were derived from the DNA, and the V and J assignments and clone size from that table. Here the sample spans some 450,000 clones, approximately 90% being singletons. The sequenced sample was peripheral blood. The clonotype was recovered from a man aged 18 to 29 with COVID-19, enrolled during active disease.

The CDR3 loop is CASSLNPSGSEQYF. CDR3 in DNA: TGTGCCAGCAGCTTAAACCCTAGCGGGAGCGAGCAGTACTTC. The chain joins TRBV7-2 to TRBJ2-7, with TRBD2 matching 10 bases. Looked up from germline, CDR1 is SGHTA and CDR2 is FQGNSA. The CDR3 sequence is 14 residues long. V lost 2 bases and J lost 6; bases outside the gene matches: 4.